The subject of this entry is one TCR beta chain. No DNA is shown, since the ends of the CDR3 on it are uncertain; the CDR3 is the one TCRdb lists. The sample originates from a study of cytomegalovirus exposure and HLA in healthy donors. Germline V gene lookup returns CDR1 SGDLS and CDR2 YYNGEE. The CDR3 sequence runs 14 residues, both termini included. The method was immunoSEQ multiplex PCR; TCRdb's version includes in-frame clones alone and lacks a portion of them. The sample gives roughly 150,000 clones, roughly 96% of which show up once; 0.89% is in the top ten. The rearrangement uses TRBV9 and TRBJ1-6. The clonotype was recovered from a young woman in good health and CMV-seronegative. Material: PBMCs. Here the CDR3 reads CASSVGAGNSPLHF.